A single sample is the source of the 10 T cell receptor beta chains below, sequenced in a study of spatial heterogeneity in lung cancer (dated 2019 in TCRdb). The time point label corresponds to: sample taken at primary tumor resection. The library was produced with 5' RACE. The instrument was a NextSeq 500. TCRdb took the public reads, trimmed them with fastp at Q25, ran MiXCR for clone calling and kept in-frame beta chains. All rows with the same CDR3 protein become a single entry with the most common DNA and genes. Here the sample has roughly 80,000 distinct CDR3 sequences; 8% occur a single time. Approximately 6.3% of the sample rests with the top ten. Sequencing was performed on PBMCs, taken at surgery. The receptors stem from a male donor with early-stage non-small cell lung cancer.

The CDR3 DNA is TGTGCCAGCAGTGGGGGACAGGGCAGCGGTGAGCAGTTCTTC. It translates to CASSGGQGSGEQFF. V gene TRBV28 combines with J gene TRBJ2-1; 9 nucleotides align to TRBD1. The CDR3 is made up of 14 amino acids. Trimming at V came to 5 bases and at J to 9 bases, leaving 8 bases not matched to a gene. The germline V gene encodes CDR1 MDHEN and CDR2 SYDVKM.

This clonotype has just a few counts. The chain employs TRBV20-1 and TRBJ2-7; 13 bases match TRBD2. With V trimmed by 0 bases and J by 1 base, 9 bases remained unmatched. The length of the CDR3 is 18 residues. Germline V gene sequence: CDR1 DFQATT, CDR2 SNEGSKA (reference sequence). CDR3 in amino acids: CSARDPQGTSGKSYEQYF. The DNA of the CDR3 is TGCAGTGCTAGAGATCCCCAGGGGACTAGCGGGAAGTCCTACGAGCAGTACTTC.

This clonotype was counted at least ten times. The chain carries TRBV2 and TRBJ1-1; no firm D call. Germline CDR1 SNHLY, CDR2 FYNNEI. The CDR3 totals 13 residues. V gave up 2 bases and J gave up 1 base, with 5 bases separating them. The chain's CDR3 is CASSEYWNTEAFF. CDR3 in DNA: TGTGCCAGCAGTGAATATTGGAACACTGAAGCTTTCTTT.

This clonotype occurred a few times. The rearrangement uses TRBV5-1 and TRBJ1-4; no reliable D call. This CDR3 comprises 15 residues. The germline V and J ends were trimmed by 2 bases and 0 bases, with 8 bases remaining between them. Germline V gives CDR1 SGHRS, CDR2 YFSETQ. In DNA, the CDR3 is TGCGCCAGCAGCTTCGACATAGCAACTAATGAAAAACTGTTTTTT. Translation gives CASSFDIATNEKLFF. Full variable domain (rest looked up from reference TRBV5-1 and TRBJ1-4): KAGVTQTPRYLIKTRGQQVTLSCSPISGHRSVSWYQQTPGQGLQFLFEYFSETQRNKGNFPGRFSGRQFSNSRSEMNVSTLELGDSALYLCASSFDIATNEKLFFGSGTQLSVL.

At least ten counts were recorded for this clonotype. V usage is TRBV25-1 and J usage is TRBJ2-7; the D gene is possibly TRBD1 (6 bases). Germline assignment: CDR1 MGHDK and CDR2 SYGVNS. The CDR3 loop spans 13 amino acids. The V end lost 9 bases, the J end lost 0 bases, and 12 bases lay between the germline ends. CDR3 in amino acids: CASPGQTSYEQYF. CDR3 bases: TGTGCCAGTCCGGGACAAACCTCCTACGAGCAGTACTTC.

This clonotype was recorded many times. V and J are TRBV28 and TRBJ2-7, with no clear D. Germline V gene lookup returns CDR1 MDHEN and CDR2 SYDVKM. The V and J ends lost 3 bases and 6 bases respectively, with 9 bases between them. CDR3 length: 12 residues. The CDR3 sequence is CASSLLRAEQYF. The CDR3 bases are TGTGCCAGCAGTTTGTTAAGGGCCGAGCAGTACTTC.

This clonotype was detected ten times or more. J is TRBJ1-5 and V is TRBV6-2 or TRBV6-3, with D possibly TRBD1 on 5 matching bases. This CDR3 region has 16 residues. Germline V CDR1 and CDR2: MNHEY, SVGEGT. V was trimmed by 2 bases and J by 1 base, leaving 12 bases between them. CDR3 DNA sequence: TGTGCCAGCAGTTACCCTCGGACAAGGAGCAATCAGCCCCAGCATTTT. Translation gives CASSYPRTRSNQPQHF.

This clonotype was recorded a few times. CDR3: CATSRGGAGELFF. CDR3 DNA: TGTGCCACCAGCAGAGGCGGGGCCGGGGAGCTGTTTTTT. The chain employs TRBV15 and TRBJ2-2; possibly TRBD2 for D (6 bases). V was shortened by 1 base and J by 6 bases, with 6 bases between the two germline ends. Germline CDR1 LNHNV, CDR2 YYDKDF (reference sequence). This CDR3 is 13 amino acids long.

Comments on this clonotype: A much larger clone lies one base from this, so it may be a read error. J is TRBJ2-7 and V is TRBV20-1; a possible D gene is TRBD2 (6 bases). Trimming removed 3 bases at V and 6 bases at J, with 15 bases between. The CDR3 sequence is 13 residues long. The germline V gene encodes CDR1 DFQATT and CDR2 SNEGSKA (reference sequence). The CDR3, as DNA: TGCAGTGCTAGTTTCTCAGGGACTTTCGAGCAGTACTTC. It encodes CSASFSGTFEQYF.

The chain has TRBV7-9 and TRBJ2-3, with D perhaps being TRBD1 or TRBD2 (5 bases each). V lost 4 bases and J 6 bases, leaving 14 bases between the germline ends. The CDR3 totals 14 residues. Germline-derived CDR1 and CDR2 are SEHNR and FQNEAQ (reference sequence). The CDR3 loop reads CASSSGQPGDTQYF. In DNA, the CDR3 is TGTGCCAGCAGCTCGGGGCAGCCAGGTGATACGCAGTATTTT. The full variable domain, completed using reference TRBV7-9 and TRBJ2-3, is DTGVSQNPRHKITKRGQNVTFRCDPISEHNRLYWYRQTLGQGPEFLTYFQNEAQLEKSRLLSDRFSAERPKGSFSTLEIQRTEQGDSAMYLCASSSGQPGDTQYFGPGTRLTVL.